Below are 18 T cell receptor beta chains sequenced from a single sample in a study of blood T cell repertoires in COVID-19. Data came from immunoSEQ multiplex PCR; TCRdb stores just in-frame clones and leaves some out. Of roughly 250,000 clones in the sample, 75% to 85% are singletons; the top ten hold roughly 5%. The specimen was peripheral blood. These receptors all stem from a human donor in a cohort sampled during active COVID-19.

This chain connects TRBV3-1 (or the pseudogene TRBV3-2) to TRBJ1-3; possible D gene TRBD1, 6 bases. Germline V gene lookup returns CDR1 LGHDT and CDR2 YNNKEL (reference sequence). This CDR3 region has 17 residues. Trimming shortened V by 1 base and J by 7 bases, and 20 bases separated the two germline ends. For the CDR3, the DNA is TGTGCCAGCAGCCAAGGGGTGGGCCAGGGGATTTCTAACACCATATATTTT. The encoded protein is CASSQGVGQGISNTIYF.

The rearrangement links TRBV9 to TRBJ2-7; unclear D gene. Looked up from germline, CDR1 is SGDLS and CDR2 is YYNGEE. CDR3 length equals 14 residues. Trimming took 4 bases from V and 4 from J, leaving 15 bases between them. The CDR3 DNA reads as TGTGCCAGCAGCTCTGATTCACTTTATTACGAGCAGTACTTC. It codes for CASSSDSLYYEQYF. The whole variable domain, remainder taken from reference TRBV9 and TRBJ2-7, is DSGVTQTPKHLITATGQRVTLRCSPRSGDLSVYWYQQSLDQGLQFLIQYYNGEERAKGNILERFSAQQFPDLHSELNLSSLELGDSALYFCASSSDSLYYEQYFGPGTRLTVT.

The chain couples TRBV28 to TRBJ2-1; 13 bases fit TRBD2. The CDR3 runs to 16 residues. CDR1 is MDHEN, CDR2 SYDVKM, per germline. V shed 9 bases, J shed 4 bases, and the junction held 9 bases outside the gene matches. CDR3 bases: TGTGCCAGTCCACCCCCGGGACTAGCGGGATACAATGAGCAGTTCTTC. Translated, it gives CASPPPGLAGYNEQFF.

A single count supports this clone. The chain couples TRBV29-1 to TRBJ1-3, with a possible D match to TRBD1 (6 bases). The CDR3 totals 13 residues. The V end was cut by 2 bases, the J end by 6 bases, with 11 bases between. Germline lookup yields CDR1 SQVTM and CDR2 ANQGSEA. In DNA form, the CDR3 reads TGCAGCGTTGAACCAGGGGCGAAAAACACCATATATTTT. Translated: CSVEPGAKNTIYF.

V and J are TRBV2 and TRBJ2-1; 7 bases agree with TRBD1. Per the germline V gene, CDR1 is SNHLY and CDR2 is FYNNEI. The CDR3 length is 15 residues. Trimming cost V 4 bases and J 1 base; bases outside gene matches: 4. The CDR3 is CASSARQGSYNEQFF. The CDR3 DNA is TGTGCCAGCAGTGCACGACAGGGTTCCTACAATGAGCAGTTCTTC. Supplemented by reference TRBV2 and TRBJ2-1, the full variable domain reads EPEVTQTPSHQVTQMGQEVILRCVPISNHLYFYWYRQILGQKVEFLVSFYNNEISEKSEIFDDQFSVERPDGSNFTLKIRSTKLEDSAMYFCASSARQGSYNEQFFGPGTRLTVL.

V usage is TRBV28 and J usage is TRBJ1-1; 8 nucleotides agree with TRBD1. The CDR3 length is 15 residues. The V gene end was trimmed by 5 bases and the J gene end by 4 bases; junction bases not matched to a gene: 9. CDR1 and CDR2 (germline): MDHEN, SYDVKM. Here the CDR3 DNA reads TGTGCCAGCAGTGAAACTCAGGGGGCCATCACTGAAGCTTTCTTT. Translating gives CASSETQGAITEAFF.

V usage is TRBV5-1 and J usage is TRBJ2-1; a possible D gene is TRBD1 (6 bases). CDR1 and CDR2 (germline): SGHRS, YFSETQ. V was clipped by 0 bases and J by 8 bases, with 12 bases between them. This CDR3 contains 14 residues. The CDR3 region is CASSLGQALDEQFF. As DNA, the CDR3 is TGCGCCAGCAGCTTGGGACAGGCCCTTGATGAGCAGTTCTTC.

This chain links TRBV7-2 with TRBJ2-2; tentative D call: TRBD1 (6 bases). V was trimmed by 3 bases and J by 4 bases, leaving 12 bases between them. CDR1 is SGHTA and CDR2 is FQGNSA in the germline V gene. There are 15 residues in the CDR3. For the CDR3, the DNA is TGTGCCAGCAGCTTGGGACACGGAGGCACCGGGGAGCTGTTTTTT. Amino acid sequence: CASSLGHGGTGELFF.

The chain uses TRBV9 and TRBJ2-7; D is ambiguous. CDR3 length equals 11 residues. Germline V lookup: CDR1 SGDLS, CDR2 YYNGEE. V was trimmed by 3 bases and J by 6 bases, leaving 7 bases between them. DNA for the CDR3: TGTGCCAGCAGCGGACAATGCGAGCAGTACTTC. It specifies CASSGQCEQYF.

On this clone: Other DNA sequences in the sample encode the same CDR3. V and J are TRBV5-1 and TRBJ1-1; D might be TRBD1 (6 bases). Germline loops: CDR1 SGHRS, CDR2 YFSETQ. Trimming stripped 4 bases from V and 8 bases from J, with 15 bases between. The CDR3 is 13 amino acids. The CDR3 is CASSLGEGTEAFF. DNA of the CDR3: TGCGCCAGCAGCCTGGGGGAAGGGACAGAAGCTTTCTTT.

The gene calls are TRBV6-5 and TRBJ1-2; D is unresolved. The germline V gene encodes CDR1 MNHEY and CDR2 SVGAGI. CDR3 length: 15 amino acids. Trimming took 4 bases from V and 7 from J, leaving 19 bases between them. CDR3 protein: CASSSNLGRAAGYTF. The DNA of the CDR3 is TGTGCCAGCAGTTCTAACTTAGGACGAGCGGCTGGCTACACCTTC.

CDR3 nucleotide sequence: TGTGCCAGCTCACCACGAAGCCAGGGGGACGATGGCTACACCTTC. Protein sequence: CASSPRSQGDDGYTF. This chain uses TRBV18 with TRBJ1-2; the match to TRBD1 covers 7 bases. This CDR3 region has 15 residues. Germline V CDR1 and CDR2: KGHSH, LQKENI. J was trimmed by 6 bases and V by 1 base; bases with no gene match: 8.

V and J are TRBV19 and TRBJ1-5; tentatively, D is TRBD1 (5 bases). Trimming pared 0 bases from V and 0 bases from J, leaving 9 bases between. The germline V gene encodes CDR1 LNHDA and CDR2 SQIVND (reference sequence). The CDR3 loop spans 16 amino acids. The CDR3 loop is CASSIEGQNSNQPQHF. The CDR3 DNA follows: TGTGCCAGTAGTATAGAGGGGCAGAATAGCAATCAGCCCCAGCATTTT.

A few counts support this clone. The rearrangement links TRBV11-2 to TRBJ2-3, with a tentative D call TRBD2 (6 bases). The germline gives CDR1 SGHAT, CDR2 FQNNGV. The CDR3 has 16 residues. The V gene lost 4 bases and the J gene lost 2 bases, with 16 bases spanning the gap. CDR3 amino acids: CASSSVRGYPTDTQYF. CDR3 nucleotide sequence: TGTGCCAGCAGCTCCGTCCGGGGGTACCCCACAGATACGCAGTATTTT.

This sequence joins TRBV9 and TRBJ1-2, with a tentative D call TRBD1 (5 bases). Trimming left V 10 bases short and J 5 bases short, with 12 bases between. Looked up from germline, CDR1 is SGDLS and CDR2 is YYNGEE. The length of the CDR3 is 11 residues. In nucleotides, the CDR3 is TGTGCCTCAGGGCATAATTATGGCTACACCTTC. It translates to CASGHNYGYTF. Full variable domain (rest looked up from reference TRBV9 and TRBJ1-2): DSGVTQTPKHLITATGQRVTLRCSPRSGDLSVYWYQQSLDQGLQFLIQYYNGEERAKGNILERFSAQQFPDLHSELNLSSLELGDSALYFCASGHNYGYTFGSGTRLTVV.

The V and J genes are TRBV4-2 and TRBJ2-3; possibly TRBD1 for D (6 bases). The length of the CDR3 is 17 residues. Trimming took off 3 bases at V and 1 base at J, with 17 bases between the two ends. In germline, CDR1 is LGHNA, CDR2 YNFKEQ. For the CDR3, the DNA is TGTGCCAGCAGCCACCCTACCCTGGGGGCCGGCACAGATACGCAGTATTTT. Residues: CASSHPTLGAGTDTQYF.

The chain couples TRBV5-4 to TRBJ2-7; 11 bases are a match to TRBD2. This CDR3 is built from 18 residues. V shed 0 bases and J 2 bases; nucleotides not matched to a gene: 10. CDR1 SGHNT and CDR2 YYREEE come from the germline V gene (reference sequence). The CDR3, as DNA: TGTGCCAGCAGCTTGGGGCTAGCGGGGGGCAGGAGCCCCTACGAGCAGTACTTC. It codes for CASSLGLAGGRSPYEQYF.

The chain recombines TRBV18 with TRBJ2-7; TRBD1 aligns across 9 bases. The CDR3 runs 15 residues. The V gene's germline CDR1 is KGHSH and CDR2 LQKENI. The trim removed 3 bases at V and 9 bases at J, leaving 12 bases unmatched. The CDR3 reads CASSPQGQGPHGQYF. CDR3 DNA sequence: TGTGCCAGCTCACCCCAGGGACAGGGACCTCACGGGCAGTACTTC.